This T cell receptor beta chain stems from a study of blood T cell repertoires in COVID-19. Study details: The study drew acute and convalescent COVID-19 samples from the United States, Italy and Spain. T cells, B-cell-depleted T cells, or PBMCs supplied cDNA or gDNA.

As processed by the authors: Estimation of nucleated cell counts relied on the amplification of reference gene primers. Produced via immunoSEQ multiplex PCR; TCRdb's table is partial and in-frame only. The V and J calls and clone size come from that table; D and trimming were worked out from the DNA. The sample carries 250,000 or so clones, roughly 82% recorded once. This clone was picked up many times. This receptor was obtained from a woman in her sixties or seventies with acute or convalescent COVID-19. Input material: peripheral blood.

CDR3 region: CASSVVEGDTEAFF. The DNA of the CDR3 is TGTGCCAGCAGCGTGGTGGAGGGTGACACTGAAGCTTTCTTT. The gene calls are TRBV5-5 and TRBJ1-1; D not resolved. Germline CDR1 SGHKS, CDR2 YYEKEE (reference sequence). The V end lost 4 bases, the J end lost 3 bases, and 13 bases lay between the germline ends. This CDR3 region has 14 residues.